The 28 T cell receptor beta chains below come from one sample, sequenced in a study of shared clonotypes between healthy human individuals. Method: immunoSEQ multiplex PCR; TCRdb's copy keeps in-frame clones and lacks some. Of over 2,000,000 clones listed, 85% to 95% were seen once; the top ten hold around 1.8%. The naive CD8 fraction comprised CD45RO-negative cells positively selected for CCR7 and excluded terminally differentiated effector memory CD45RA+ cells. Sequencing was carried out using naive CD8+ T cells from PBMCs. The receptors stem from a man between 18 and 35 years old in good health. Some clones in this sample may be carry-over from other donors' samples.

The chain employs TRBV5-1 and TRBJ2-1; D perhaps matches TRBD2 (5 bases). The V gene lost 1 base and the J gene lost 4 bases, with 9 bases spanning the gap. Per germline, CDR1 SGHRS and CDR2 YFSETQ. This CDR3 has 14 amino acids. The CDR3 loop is CASSLSGEYNEQFF. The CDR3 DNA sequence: TGCGCCAGCAGCTTGAGCGGAGAATACAATGAGCAGTTCTTC.

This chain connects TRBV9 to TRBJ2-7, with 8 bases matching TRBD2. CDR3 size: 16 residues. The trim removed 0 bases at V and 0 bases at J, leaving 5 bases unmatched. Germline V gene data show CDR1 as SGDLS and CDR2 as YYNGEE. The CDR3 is CASSVGPAGASYEQYF. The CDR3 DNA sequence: TGTGCCAGCAGCGTAGGCCCAGCGGGGGCCTCCTACGAGCAGTACTTC. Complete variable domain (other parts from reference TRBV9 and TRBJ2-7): DSGVTQTPKHLITATGQRVTLRCSPRSGDLSVYWYQQSLDQGLQFLIQYYNGEERAKGNILERFSAQQFPDLHSELNLSSLELGDSALYFCASSVGPAGASYEQYFGPGTRLTVT.

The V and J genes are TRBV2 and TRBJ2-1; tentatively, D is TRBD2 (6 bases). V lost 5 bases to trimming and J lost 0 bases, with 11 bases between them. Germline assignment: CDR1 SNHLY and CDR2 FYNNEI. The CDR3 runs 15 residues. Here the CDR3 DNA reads TGTGCCAGCAGTAGGGACTGGAGCTCCTACAATGAGCAGTTCTTC. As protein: CASSRDWSSYNEQFF.

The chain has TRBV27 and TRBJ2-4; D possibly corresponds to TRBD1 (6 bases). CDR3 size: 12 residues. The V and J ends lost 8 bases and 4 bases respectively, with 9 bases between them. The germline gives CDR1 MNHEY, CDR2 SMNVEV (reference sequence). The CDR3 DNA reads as TGTGCCAGCGGCACAGGGAAAAACATTCAGTACTTC. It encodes CASGTGKNIQYF.

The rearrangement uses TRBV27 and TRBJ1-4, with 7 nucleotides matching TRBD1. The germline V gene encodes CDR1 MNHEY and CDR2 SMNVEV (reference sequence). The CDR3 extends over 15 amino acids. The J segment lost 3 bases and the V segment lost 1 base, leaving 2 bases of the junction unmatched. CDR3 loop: CASSLYQGANEKLFF. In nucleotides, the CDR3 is TGTGCCAGCAGTTTATACCAGGGGGCTAATGAAAAACTGTTTTTT.

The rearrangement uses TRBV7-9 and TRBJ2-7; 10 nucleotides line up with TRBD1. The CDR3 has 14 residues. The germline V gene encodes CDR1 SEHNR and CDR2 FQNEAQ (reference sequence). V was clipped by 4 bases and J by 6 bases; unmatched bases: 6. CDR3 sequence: CASSSRDRGREQYF. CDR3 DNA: TGTGCCAGCAGCTCCCGGGACAGGGGTCGCGAGCAGTACTTC.

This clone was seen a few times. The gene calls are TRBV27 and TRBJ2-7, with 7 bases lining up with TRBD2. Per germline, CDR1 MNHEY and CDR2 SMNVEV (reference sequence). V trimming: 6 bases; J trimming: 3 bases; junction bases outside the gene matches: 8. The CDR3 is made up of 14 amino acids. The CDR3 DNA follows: TGTGCCAGCAGCCGAGCGGGGCTTGGCTACGAGCAGTACTTC. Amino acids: CASSRAGLGYEQYF.

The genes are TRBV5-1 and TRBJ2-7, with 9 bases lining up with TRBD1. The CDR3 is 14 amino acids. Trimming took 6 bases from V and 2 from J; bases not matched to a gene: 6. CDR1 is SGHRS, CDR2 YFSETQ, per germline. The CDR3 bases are TGCGCCAGCAAATATAGGACAGGGGCCTACGAGCAGTACTTC. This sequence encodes CASKYRTGAYEQYF. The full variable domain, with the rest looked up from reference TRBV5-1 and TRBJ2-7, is KAGVTQTPRYLIKTRGQQVTLSCSPISGHRSVSWYQQTPGQGLQFLFEYFSETQRNKGNFPGRFSGRQFSNSRSEMNVSTLELGDSALYLCASKYRTGAYEQYFGPGTRLTVT.

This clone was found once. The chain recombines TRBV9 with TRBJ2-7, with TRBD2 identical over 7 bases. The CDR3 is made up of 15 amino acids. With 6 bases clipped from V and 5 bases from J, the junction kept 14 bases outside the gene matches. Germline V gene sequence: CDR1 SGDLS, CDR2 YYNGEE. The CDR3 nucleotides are TGTGCCAGCACCCCGGGCCCGGGAGGATACCACGAGCAGTACTTC. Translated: CASTPGPGGYHEQYF. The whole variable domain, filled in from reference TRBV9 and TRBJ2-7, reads DSGVTQTPKHLITATGQRVTLRCSPRSGDLSVYWYQQSLDQGLQFLIQYYNGEERAKGNILERFSAQQFPDLHSELNLSSLELGDSALYFCASTPGPGGYHEQYFGPGTRLTVT.

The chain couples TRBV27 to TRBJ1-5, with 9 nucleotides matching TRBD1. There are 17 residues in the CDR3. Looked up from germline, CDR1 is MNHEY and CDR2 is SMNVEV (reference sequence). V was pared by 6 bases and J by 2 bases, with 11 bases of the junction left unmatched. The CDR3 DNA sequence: TGTGCCAGCAGCCACTCGGGACAGGGTTTCGGCAATCAGCCCCAGCATTTT. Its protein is CASSHSGQGFGNQPQHF.

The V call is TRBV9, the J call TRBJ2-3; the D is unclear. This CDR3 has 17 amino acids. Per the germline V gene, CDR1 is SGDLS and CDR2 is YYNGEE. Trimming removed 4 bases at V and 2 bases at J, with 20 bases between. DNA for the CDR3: TGTGCCAGCAGCCCCCTGAGTTCTATTCCCTCCACAGATACGCAGTATTTT. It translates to CASSPLSSIPSTDTQYF. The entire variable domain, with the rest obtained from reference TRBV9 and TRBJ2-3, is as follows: DSGVTQTPKHLITATGQRVTLRCSPRSGDLSVYWYQQSLDQGLQFLIQYYNGEERAKGNILERFSAQQFPDLHSELNLSSLELGDSALYFCASSPLSSIPSTDTQYFGPGTRLTVL.

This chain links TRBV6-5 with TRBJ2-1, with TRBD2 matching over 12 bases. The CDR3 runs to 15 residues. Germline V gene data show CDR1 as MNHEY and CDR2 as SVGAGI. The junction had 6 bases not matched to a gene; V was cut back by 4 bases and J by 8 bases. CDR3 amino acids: CASSLRTSGIDEQFF. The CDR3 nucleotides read TGTGCCAGCAGTTTACGGACTAGCGGGATCGATGAGCAGTTCTTC.

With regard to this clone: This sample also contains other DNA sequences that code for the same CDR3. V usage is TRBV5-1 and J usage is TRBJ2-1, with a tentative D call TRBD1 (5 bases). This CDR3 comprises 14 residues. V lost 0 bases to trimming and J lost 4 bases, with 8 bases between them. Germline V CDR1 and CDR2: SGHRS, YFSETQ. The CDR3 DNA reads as TGCGCCAGCAGCTTGGGGGGCCCATACAATGAGCAGTTCTTC. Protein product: CASSLGGPYNEQFF. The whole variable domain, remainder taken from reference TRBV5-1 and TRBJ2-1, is KAGVTQTPRYLIKTRGQQVTLSCSPISGHRSVSWYQQTPGQGLQFLFEYFSETQRNKGNFPGRFSGRQFSNSRSEMNVSTLELGDSALYLCASSLGGPYNEQFFGPGTRLTVL.

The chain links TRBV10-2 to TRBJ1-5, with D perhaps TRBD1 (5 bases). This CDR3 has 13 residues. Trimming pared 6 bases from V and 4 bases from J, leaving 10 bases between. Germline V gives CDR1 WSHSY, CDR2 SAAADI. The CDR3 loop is CASRRDVNQPQHF. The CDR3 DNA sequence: TGCGCCAGCAGAAGGGACGTAAATCAGCCCCAGCATTTT.

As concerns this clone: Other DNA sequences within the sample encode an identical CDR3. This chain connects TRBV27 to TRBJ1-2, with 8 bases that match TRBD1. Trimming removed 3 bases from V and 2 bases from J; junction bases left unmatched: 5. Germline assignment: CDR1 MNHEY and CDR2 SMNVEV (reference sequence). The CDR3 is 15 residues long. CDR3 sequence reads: CASSFRQGANYGYTF. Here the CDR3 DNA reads TGTGCCAGCAGTTTCAGGCAGGGGGCAAACTATGGCTACACCTTC.

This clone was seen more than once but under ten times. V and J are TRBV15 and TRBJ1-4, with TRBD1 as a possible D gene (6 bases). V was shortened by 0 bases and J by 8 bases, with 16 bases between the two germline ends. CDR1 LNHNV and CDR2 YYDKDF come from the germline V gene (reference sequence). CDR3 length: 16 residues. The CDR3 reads CATSRDEYRASEKLFF. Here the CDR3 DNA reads TGTGCCACCAGCAGAGATGAATACAGGGCCAGCGAAAAACTGTTTTTT.

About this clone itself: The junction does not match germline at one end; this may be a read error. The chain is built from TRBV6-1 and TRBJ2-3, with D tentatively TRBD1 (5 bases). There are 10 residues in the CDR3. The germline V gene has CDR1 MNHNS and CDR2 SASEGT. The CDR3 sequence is CASSESGGAF. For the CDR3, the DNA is TGTGCCAGCAGTGAAAGTGGTGGGGCTTTT.

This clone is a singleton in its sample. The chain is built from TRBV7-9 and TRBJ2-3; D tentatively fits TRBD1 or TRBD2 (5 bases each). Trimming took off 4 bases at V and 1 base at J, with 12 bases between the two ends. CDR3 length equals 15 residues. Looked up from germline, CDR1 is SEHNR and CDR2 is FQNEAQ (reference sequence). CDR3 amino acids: CASSSQGGRTDTQYF. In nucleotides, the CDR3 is TGTGCCAGCAGCTCTCAGGGCGGGCGCACAGATACGCAGTATTTT.

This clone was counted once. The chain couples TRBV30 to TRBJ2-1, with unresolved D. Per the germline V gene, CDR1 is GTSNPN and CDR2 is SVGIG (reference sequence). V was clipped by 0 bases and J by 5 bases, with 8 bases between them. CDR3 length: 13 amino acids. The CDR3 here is CAWSVLGNNEQFF. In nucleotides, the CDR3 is TGTGCCTGGAGTGTACTGGGGAACAATGAGCAGTTCTTC.

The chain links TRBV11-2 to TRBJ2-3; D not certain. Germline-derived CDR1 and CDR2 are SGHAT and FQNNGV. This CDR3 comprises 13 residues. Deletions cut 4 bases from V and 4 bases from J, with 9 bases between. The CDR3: CASSSTWPDTQYF. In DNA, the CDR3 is TGTGCCAGCAGCTCGACCTGGCCAGATACGCAGTATTTT. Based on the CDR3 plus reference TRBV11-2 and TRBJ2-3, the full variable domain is EAGVAQSPRYKIIEKRQSVAFWCNPISGHATLYWYQQILGQGPKLLIQFQNNGVVDDSQLPKDRFSAERLKGVDSTLKIQPAKLEDSAVYLCASSSTWPDTQYFGPGTRLTVL.

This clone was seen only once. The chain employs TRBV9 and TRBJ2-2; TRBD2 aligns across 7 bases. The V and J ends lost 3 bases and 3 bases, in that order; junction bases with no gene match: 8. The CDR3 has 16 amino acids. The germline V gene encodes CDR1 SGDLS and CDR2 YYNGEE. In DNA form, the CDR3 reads TGTGCCAGCAGCGCGGGCCTAGCGGAGTACACCGGGGAGCTGTTTTTT. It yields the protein CASSAGLAEYTGELFF.

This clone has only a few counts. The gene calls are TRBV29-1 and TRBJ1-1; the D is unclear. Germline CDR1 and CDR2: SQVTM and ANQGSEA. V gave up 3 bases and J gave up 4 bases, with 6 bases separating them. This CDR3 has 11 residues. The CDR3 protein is CSVESVTEAFF. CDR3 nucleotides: TGCAGCGTTGAGTCGGTCACTGAAGCTTTCTTT.

As DNA, the CDR3 is TGTGCCAGCAGTGCCGACCAGGGGTATGAGCAGTACTTC. Amino acids: CASSADQGYEQYF. V is TRBV6-1 and J is TRBJ2-7; the D gene is possibly TRBD1 (6 bases). Trimming stripped 4 bases from V and 7 bases from J, with 14 bases between. The CDR3 length is 13 residues. CDR1 is MNHNS, CDR2 SASEGT, per germline.

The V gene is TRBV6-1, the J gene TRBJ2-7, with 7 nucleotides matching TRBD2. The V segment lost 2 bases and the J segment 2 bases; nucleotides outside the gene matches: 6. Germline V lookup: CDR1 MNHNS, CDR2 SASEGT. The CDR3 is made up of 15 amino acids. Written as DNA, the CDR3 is TGTGCCAGCAGTGAACGGGAGCGGGGAGCCTACGAGCAGTACTTC. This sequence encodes CASSERERGAYEQYF.

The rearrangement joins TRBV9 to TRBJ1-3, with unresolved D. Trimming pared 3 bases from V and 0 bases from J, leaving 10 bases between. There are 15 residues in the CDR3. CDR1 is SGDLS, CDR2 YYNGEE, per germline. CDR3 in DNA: TGTGCCAGCAGCGCCTTCATGAGCTCTGGAAACACCATATATTTT. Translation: CASSAFMSSGNTIYF.

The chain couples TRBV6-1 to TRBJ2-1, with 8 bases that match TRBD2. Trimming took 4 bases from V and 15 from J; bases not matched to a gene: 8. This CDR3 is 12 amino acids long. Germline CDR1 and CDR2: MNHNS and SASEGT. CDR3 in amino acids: CASSARGDEMFF. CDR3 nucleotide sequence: TGTGCCAGCAGTGCGCGGGGGGACGAAATGTTCTTC.

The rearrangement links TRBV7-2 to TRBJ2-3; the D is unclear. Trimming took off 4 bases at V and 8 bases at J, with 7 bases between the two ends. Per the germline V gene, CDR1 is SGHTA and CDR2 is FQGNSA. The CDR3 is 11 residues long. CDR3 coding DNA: TGTGCCAGCAGCTCCGACCCTACGCAGTATTTT. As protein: CASSSDPTQYF. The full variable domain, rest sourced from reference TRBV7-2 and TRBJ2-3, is GAGVSQSPSNKVTEKGKDVELRCDPISGHTALYWYRQSLGQGLEFLIYFQGNSAPDKSGLPSDRFSAERTGGSVSTLTIQRTQQEDSAVYLCASSSDPTQYFGPGTRLTVL.

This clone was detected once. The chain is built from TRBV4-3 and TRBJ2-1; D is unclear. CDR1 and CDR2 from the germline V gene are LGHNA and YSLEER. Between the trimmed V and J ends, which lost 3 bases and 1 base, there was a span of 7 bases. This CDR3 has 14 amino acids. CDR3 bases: TGCGCCAGCAGCCATACGCCATCCTACAATGAGCAGTTCTTC. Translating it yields CASSHTPSYNEQFF.